These T cell receptor beta chains were read from a single sample in a study of shared clonotypes between healthy human individuals. Sequencing was performed with immunoSEQ multiplex PCR; in TCRdb, only in-frame clones are kept and a portion is missing. The sample records more than 2 million clones, approximately 95% being singletons. Sequenced: naive CD8+ T cells sorted from blood. Receptors were obtained from a man between 18 and 35 years old in good health. CDR3s include the opening cysteine and the closing phenylalanine or tryptophan. Fields, in order: V gene, D gene, J gene, clone size, CDR3 DNA, CDR3 protein. The D gene is left open where the match is weak. Size tells how often a clone was seen (once, few, many) or the class of an expanded clone, and some rows leave it out.

V gene: TRBV7-9
D gene: -
J gene: TRBJ2-5
clone size: -
CDR3 DNA: TGTGCCAGCAGCTCGGACCCTTGGGGGACCCAGTACTTC
CDR3 protein: CASSSDPWGTQYF

V gene: TRBV27
D gene: -
J gene: TRBJ2-7
clone size: -
CDR3 DNA: TGTGCCAGCAGTTTTCTGGGGGCGGTCACCTACGAGCAGTACTTC
CDR3 protein: CASSFLGAVTYEQYF

V gene: TRBV6-4
D gene: TRBD1
J gene: TRBJ1-5
clone size: -
CDR3 DNA: TGTGCCAGCACCCAGACAGGGGGCACGGGAAGCAATCAGCCCCAGCATTTT
CDR3 protein: CASTQTGGTGSNQPQHF

V gene: TRBV5-1
D gene: -
J gene: TRBJ1-3
clone size: -
CDR3 DNA: TGCGCCAGCAGCTTCGGTGGCGGGCTAAACACCATATATTTT
CDR3 protein: CASSFGGGLNTIYF

V gene: TRBV9
D gene: -
J gene: TRBJ2-3
clone size: -
CDR3 DNA: TGTGCCAGCGGCGAAGCAGATACGCAGTATTTT
CDR3 protein: CASGEADTQYF

V gene: TRBV4-1
D gene: -
J gene: TRBJ2-7
clone size: -
CDR3 DNA: TGCGCCAGCAGCCAAGATCATCACACTCCCGACGAGCAGTACTTC
CDR3 protein: CASSQDHHTPDEQYF

V gene: TRBV2
D gene: TRBD1
J gene: TRBJ1-2
clone size: -
CDR3 DNA: TGTGCCAGCAGTGAAGCCCCCGGGACAGTCTATGGCTACACCTTC
CDR3 protein: CASSEAPGTVYGYTF

V gene: TRBV7-9
D gene: -
J gene: TRBJ1-4
clone size: once
CDR3 DNA: TGTGCCAGCAGCTTAGAGGTCCAGGGGTTGACTAATGAAAAACTGTTTTTT
CDR3 protein: CASSLEVQGLTNEKLFF

V gene: TRBV7-9
D gene: TRBD1
J gene: TRBJ2-6
clone size: -
CDR3 DNA: TGTGCCAGCAGCACAACAGGGGCCCTCTCTGGGGCCAACGTCCTGACTTTC
CDR3 protein: CASSTTGALSGANVLTF

V gene: TRBV28
D gene: -
J gene: TRBJ1-1
clone size: -
CDR3 DNA: TGTGCCAGTCTGGGGGCGCAGGGCACTGAAGCTTTCTTT
CDR3 protein: CASLGAQGTEAFF

V gene: TRBV9
D gene: -
J gene: TRBJ1-2
clone size: -
CDR3 DNA: TGTGCCAGCAGCGTAGCGGGGGCCGATAACTATGGCTACACCTTC
CDR3 protein: CASSVAGADNYGYTF

V gene: TRBV4-1
D gene: -
J gene: TRBJ2-7
clone size: -
CDR3 DNA: TGCGCCAGCAGCTCCGGGACATCGACCTACGAGCAGTACTTC
CDR3 protein: CASSSGTSTYEQYF

V gene: TRBV13
D gene: -
J gene: TRBJ1-2
clone size: -
CDR3 DNA: TGTGCCAGCAGCCATACCCGGGACCGCCACTATGGCTACACCTTC
CDR3 protein: CASSHTRDRHYGYTF

V gene: TRBV27
D gene: TRBD1
J gene: TRBJ2-4
clone size: -
CDR3 DNA: TGTGCCAGCAGTTTTGGGACAGGACTTATTCAGTACTTC
CDR3 protein: CASSFGTGLIQYF

V gene: TRBV6-5
D gene: TRBD2
J gene: TRBJ2-7
clone size: -
CDR3 DNA: TGTGCCAGCAGAGGAGGGACTAGCGGTTACGAGCAGTACTTC
CDR3 protein: CASRGGTSGYEQYF

V gene: TRBV27
D gene: -
J gene: TRBJ1-2
clone size: few
CDR3 DNA: TGTGCCAGCGCTACAGCCTCCCAAGGGGGTGGCTACACCTTC
CDR3 protein: CASATASQGGGYTF

V gene: TRBV9
D gene: -
J gene: TRBJ2-5
clone size: -
CDR3 DNA: TGTGCCAGCAGCCTAGAAGGGGGGAGGTACGAGACCCAGTACTTC
CDR3 protein: CASSLEGGRYETQYF

V gene: TRBV30
D gene: TRBD1
J gene: TRBJ1-2
clone size: -
CDR3 DNA: TGTGCCTGGAGTGTACACAGGGGGGATGGCTACGCCTTC
CDR3 protein: CAWSVHRGDGYAF

V gene: TRBV4-3
D gene: -
J gene: TRBJ1-2
clone size: -
CDR3 DNA: TGCGCCAGCAACCCCGACTATGTGGGGGGCGCGTCGTCTGGCTACACCTTC
CDR3 protein: CASNPDYVGGASSGYTF

V gene: TRBV4-1
D gene: TRBD1
J gene: TRBJ2-2
clone size: -
CDR3 DNA: TGCGCCAGCAGCCAGGCACAGGGGGTCAACACCGGGGAGCTGTTTTTT
CDR3 protein: CASSQAQGVNTGELFF

V gene: TRBV7-8
D gene: -
J gene: TRBJ2-7
clone size: -
CDR3 DNA: TGTGCCAGCAGCTTGACAGAGGGGGTTCAGGGCTACGAGCAGTACTTC
CDR3 protein: CASSLTEGVQGYEQYF

V gene: TRBV5-1
D gene: -
J gene: TRBJ1-4
clone size: once
CDR3 DNA: TGCGCCAGCAGCTTCAACAGGGAGAATGGAAGGACTAATGAAAAACTGTTTTTT
CDR3 protein: CASSFNRENGRTNEKLFF

V gene: TRBV9
D gene: -
J gene: TRBJ1-1
clone size: -
CDR3 DNA: TGTGCCAGCAGTGAGGGTGGGGGCCTGAACACTGAAGCTTTCTTT
CDR3 protein: CASSEGGGLNTEAFF

V gene: TRBV4-1
D gene: -
J gene: TRBJ1-1
clone size: -
CDR3 DNA: TGCGCCAGCAGCCATATAGAGAACACTGAAGCTTTCTTT
CDR3 protein: CASSHIENTEAFF

V gene: TRBV27
D gene: -
J gene: TRBJ1-6
clone size: -
CDR3 DNA: TGTGCCAGCGCAGACTATAATTCACCCCTCCACTTT
CDR3 protein: CASADYNSPLHF

V gene: TRBV6-5
D gene: TRBD2
J gene: TRBJ2-3
clone size: -
CDR3 DNA: TGTGCCAGCAGTTACAGACTAGCGGGGGGCGCAGATACGCAGTATTTT
CDR3 protein: CASSYRLAGGADTQYF

V gene: TRBV4-1
D gene: -
J gene: TRBJ2-7
clone size: -
CDR3 DNA: TGCGCCAGCAGCCAAGATTGGGGCTACGAGCAGTACTTC
CDR3 protein: CASSQDWGYEQYF

V gene: TRBV2
D gene: -
J gene: TRBJ2-3
clone size: once
CDR3 DNA: TGTGCCAGCAGTGATAGGACAGATACGCAGTATTTT
CDR3 protein: CASSDRTDTQYF

V gene: TRBV6-4
D gene: -
J gene: TRBJ2-5
clone size: -
CDR3 DNA: TGTGCCAGCCAGGAGACCCAGTACTTC
CDR3 protein: CASQETQYF

V gene: TRBV5-8
D gene: -
J gene: TRBJ1-2
clone size: -
CDR3 DNA: TGTGCCAGCACAGATGGCTACACCTTC
CDR3 protein: CASTDGYTF